The next 4 T cell receptor beta chains were all read from a single sample in a study of T cells in Graves' hyperthyroidism and ophthalmopathy. Researchers took RNA transcripts and amplified the TCR beta CDR3 regions from them. An initial round of RT-PCR targeting the TCR CDR3 relied on the HTBI primer set. TCRdb redid the calling of the multiplex PCR reads with MiXCR, one entry per CDR3 protein. The top ten clones hold roughly a tenth of a sample with some 98,000 distinct CDR3 sequences, 35% to 45% of them seen once. Source material: peripheral blood or thyroid tissue (not recorded which). These receptors originate from a woman under 40 with Graves' hyperthyroidism.

Many counts were recorded for this clonotype. The chain carries TRBV12-3 or TRBV12-4 and TRBJ2-7; possibly TRBD1 or TRBD2 for D (5 bases each). There are 13 residues in the CDR3. The V end was cut by 2 bases, the J end by 5 bases, with 10 bases between. The CDR3 reads CASSLMRGDEQYF. The CDR3 DNA follows: TGTGCCAGCAGTTTAATGAGGGGCGACGAGCAGTACTTC.

This clonotype was detected ten times or more. The chain is built from TRBV20-1 and TRBJ1-1; D is undetermined. Germline CDR1 reads DFQATT; CDR2 reads SNEGSKA (reference sequence). Trimming left V 1 base short and J 1 base short, with 7 bases between. The CDR3 extends over 13 amino acids. The CDR3 here is CSARVRRNTEAFF. CDR3 coding DNA: TGCAGTGCTAGAGTCAGGAGGAACACTGAAGCTTTCTTT.

This clonotype was seen ten or more times. The V gene is TRBV12-3 or TRBV12-4, the J gene TRBJ1-3, with D possibly being TRBD1 (5 bases). The CDR3 is 13 residues long. Trimming took off 6 bases at V and 7 bases at J, with 13 bases between the two ends. DNA for the CDR3: TGTGCCAGCAGGCCCCTCGGGGGGAACACCATATATTTT. It translates to CASRPLGGNTIYF.

This clonotype was detected ten times or more. J is TRBJ1-3 and V is TRBV10-3; TRBD1 matches 7 bases. V lost 0 bases and J lost 2; bases outside the gene matches: 4. Germline loops: CDR1 ENHRY, CDR2 SYGVKD. CDR3 length: 16 residues. The CDR3 sequence is CAISESLQGTGNTIYF. CDR3 nucleotide sequence: TGTGCCATCAGTGAGTCACTACAGGGGACTGGAAACACCATATATTTT.